This is a list of T cell receptor beta chains from one sample in a study of blood T cell repertoires in COVID-19. Using immunoSEQ multiplex PCR, the repertoire was profiled, and TCRdb retains in-frame clones only, with some absent. The table lists hundreds of thousands of clones, roughly 87% of them singletons. Material for sequencing was peripheral blood. The receptors shown here come from a man aged 18 to 30 with active or convalescent COVID-19. Each CDR3 is given with its conserved first and last residue. The order of the fields is J gene, V gene, CDR3 protein.

>TRBJ1-5|TRBV28
CATMGIRTGGNQPQHF
>TRBJ2-7|TRBV18
CASSPGQGTYEQYF
>TRBJ2-7|TRBV19
CASSSRAGEQYF
>TRBJ1-1|TRBV6-5
CASSNGVRNTEAFF
>TRBJ2-7|TRBV4-1
CASSHTGGQNEQYF
>TRBJ2-3|TRBV28
CASSERLGTSTDTQYF
>TRBJ1-2|TRBV4-3
CASSHFTGDSGYGYTF
>TRBJ1-5|TRBV2
CASSGPGSQPQHF
>TRBJ2-7|TRBV5-1
CASSTRQGSIYEQYF
>TRBJ1-1|TRBV18
CASTRDRGNTEAFF
>TRBJ2-7|TRBV19
CASSTRQGQGYEQYF
>TRBJ1-3|TRBV9
CASSVGGQSSGNTIYF
>TRBJ2-1|TRBV7-7
CASSLVGNEQFF
>TRBJ1-1|TRBV28
CASSLGGANSKAFF
>TRBJ2-5|TRBV7-9
CASSSAGGQETQYF
>TRBJ2-3|TRBV6-6
CATTSGTTDTQYF
>TRBJ1-5|TRBV2
CATSLRNTGTGGRQPQHF
>TRBJ2-3|TRBV4-1
CASSHTSVRSPDTQYF
>TRBJ1-1|TRBV27
CASSLSGVLLTEAFF
>TRBJ1-5|TRBV11-3
CASSPLRQGSNQPQHF
>TRBJ1-1|TRBV3-1/TRBV3-2
CASTPTGVWGSAFF
>TRBJ2-2|TRBV21-1
CASSKVGGANQGPETGELFF
>TRBJ1-4|TRBV7-2
CASSLDGVTNEKLFF
>TRBJ1-2|TRBV18
CASSPVPRTGDYGYTF
>TRBJ1-1|TRBV18
CASSPLGTGLDTEAFF
>TRBJ1-1|TRBV5-4
CASSQGTGANTEAFF
>TRBJ2-5|TRBV11-2
CASSGQRGETQYF
>TRBJ1-1|TRBV29-1
CSVALQGSNTEAFF
>TRBJ1-3|TRBV5-5
CASSSGTGFGNTIYF
>TRBJ1-2|TRBV4-1
CASSQEYPGVRYGYTF
>TRBJ1-1|TRBV5-1
CASSSGESCTEAFF
>TRBJ1-5|TRBV28
CASSPPRNGGQPQHF
>TRBJ1-4|TRBV9
CASSVSQGDEKLFF
>TRBJ2-3|TRBV7-9
CASSPRYGQSTDTQYF
>TRBJ2-2|TRBV19
CASTPWEGLFRSHANTGELFF
>TRBJ2-1|TRBV29-1
CSVLPRVGGPGNEQFF
>TRBJ2-6|TRBV2
CASRQTEFSGANVLTF
>TRBJ2-4|TRBV6-5
CASRGHEGEGNIQYF
>TRBJ2-1|TRBV19
CATSYGGGYNEQFF
>TRBJ2-7|TRBV5-6
CASSFSTAEQYF
>TRBJ2-6|TRBV10-2
CASSAVVGQANTLSGANVLTF
>TRBJ2-5|TRBV29-1
CSVTTPGLAAETQYF
>TRBJ2-7|TRBV25-1
CASSEYQGAKQYF
>TRBJ2-1|TRBV15
CATSVAGGINEQFF
>TRBJ2-1|TRBV15
CATSRARELVDEQFF
>TRBJ2-3|TRBV4-3
CASSQDKFTGADTQYF
>TRBJ2-1|TRBV11-2
CASSLGLAVRQFF
>TRBJ2-1|TRBV24-1
CATSDPQGPYNEQFF
>TRBJ1-2|TRBV19
CASSIGRRGANGYTF